This TCR beta chain was profiled in a study of shared clonotypes between healthy human individuals. Profiling relied on immunoSEQ multiplex PCR, and the TCRdb table lists in-frame clones only, not all of them. Of approximately 2.5 million clones detected, around nine tenths appear once; the ten largest clones hold over 0.12%. With V trimmed by 2 bases and J by 4 bases, 4 bases remained unmatched. CDR1 is SEHNR and CDR2 is FQNEAQ in the germline V gene (reference sequence). The CDR3 loop spans 15 amino acids. Nashville, Tennessee was home to all donors, who were Caucasian adults. Sequencing was carried out using naive CD4+ T cells sorted from blood. Subset reported: CD45RA+ positively selected. The TCR originated in a man aged 18-30 years in good health. This rearrangement joins TRBV7-9 to TRBJ1-4; TRBD1 matches 7 bases. CDR3 residues: CASSLPTGFNEKLFF. DNA for the CDR3: TGTGCCAGCAGCTTACCGACAGGGTTTAATGAAAAACTGTTTTTT.